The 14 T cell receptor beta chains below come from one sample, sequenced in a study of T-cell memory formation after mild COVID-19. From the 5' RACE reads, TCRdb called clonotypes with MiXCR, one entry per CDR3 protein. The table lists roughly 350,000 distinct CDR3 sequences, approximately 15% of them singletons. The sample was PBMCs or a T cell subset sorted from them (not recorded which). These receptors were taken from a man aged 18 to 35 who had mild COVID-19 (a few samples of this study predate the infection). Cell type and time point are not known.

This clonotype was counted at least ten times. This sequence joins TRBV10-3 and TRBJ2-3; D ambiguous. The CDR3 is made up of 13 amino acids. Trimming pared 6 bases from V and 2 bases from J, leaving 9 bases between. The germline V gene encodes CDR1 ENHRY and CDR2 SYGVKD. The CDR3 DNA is TGTGCCATCAGGTTAGACTTCACAGATACGCAGTATTTT. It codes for CAIRLDFTDTQYF.

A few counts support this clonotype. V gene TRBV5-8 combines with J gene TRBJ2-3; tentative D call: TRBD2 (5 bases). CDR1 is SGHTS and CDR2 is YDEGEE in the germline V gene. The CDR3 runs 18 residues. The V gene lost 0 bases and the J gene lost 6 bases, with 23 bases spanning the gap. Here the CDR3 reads CASSLGAVIGVSLDTQYF. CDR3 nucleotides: TGTGCCAGCAGCTTGGGAGCCGTGATCGGGGTTTCTTTGGATACGCAGTATTTT. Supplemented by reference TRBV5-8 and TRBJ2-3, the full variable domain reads EAGVTQSPTHLIKTRGQQATLRCSPISGHTSVYWYQQALGLGLQFLLWYDEGEERNRGNFPPRFSGRQFPNYSSELNVNALELEDSALYLCASSLGAVIGVSLDTQYFGPGTRLTVL.

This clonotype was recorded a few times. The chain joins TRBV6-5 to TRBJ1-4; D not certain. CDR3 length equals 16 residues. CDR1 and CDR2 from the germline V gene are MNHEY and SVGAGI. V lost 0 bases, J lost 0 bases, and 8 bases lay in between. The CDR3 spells CASSYSWGPTNEKLFF. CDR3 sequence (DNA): TGTGCCAGCAGTTACTCTTGGGGTCCAACTAATGAAAAACTGTTTTTT.

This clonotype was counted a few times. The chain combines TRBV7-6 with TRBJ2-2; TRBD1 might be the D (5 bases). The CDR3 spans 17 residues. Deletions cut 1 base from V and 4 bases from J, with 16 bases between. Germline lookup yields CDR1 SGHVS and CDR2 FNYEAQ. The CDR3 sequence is CASSLEGNLQATGELFF. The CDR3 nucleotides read TGTGCCAGCAGCTTAGAGGGGAACCTTCAGGCCACCGGGGAGCTGTTTTTT.

Written as DNA, the CDR3 is TGTGCCAGCAGTCTAGACAAATACAATGAGCAGTTCTTC. The encoded protein is CASSLDKYNEQFF. The chain recombines TRBV6-1 with TRBJ2-1, with D unresolved. This CDR3 is 13 amino acids long. V was pared by 5 bases and J by 4 bases, with 9 bases between. CDR1 MNHNS and CDR2 SASEGT come from the germline V gene.

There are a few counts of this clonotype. The CDR3 loop is CASRLVLPGTEAFF. CDR3 nucleotides: TGTGCCAGCAGGCTCGTGCTGCCTGGGACTGAAGCTTTCTTT. The V and J genes are TRBV12-3 or TRBV12-4 and TRBJ1-1; D call uncertain. CDR3 length: 14 residues. V lost 6 bases to trimming and J lost 5 bases, with 16 bases between them.

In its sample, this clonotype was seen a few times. The CDR3 DNA reads as TGTGCCAGCAGCAAAGGTAACAGGGCAGATTCACCCCTCCACTTT. Translation: CASSKGNRADSPLHF. The V call is TRBV21-1, the J call TRBJ1-6; TRBD1 is taken as the D call from the table, unchecked against the DNA. TRBV21-1 counts as a pseudogene. The CDR3 runs 15 residues.

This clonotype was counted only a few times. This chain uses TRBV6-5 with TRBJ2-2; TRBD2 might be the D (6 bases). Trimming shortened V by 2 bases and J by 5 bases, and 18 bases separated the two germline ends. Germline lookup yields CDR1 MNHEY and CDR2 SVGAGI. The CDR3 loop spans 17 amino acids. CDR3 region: CASSYPHGAGLTGELFF. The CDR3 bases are TGTGCCAGCAGTTACCCTCATGGGGCGGGGTTAACCGGGGAGCTGTTTTTT.

The CDR3 sequence: CASRRAVTSTDTQYF. The DNA of the CDR3 is TGTGCCAGCAGAAGAGCGGTGACTAGCACAGATACGCAGTATTTT. The gene calls are TRBV27 and TRBJ2-3; a weak D match, TRBD2 (5 bases). Trimming took off 6 bases at V and 0 bases at J, with 13 bases between the two ends. The CDR3 is 15 residues long. Germline V gene data show CDR1 as MNHEY and CDR2 as SMNVEV (reference sequence).

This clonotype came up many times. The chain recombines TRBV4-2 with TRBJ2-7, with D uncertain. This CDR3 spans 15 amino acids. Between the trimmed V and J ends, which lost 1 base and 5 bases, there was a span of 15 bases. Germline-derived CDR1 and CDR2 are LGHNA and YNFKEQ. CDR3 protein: CASSQAASRSHEQYF. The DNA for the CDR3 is TGTGCCAGCAGCCAAGCTGCTTCGAGGTCTCACGAGCAGTACTTC.

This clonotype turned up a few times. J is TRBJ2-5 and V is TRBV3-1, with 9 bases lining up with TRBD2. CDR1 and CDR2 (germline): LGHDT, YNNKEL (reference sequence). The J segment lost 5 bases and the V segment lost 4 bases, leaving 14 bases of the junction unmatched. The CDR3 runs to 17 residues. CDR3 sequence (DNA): TGTGCCAGCAGCCCCCCGCTAGGTAGCGGGGGAGATGAGACCCAGTACTTC. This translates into CASSPPLGSGGDETQYF.

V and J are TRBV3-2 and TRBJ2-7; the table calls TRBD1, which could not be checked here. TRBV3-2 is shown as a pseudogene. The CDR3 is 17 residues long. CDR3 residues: CASSQGRTGCPPYEQYV. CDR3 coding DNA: TGTGCCAGCAGCCAAGGTCGCACAGGTTGTCCCCCCTACGAGCAGTACGTC.

The chain's CDR3 is CASSPTQQQPQHF. The CDR3 DNA reads TGTGCCAGCAGCCCAACACAACAGCAGCCCCAGCATTTT. This chain links TRBV7-2 with TRBJ1-5, with D hard to call. Between the trimmed V and J ends, which lost 5 bases and 7 bases, there was a span of 12 bases. CDR1 is SGHTA and CDR2 is FQGNSA in the germline V gene. The CDR3 extends over 13 amino acids.

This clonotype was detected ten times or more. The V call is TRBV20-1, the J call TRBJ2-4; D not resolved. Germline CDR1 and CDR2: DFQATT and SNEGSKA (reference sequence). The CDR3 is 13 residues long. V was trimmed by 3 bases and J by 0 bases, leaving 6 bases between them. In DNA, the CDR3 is TGCAGTGCTAGTGACCTAGCCAAAAACATTCAGTACTTC. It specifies CSASDLAKNIQYF.